Below, 14 T cell receptor beta chains from the same sample are listed, as sequenced in a study of OX40 agonist ivuxolimab in advanced cancers. The assay was immunoSEQ multiplex PCR, and TCRdb's table has in-frame clones only and misses some. The table includes some 25,000 clones, roughly 80% detected once. This sample comprised CD4+ or CD8+ T cells sorted from blood, obtained in a trial of the OX40 agonist ivuxolimab. These receptors were collected from an adult with an advanced solid tumor such as melanoma, head and neck, liver or kidney cancer.

This chain links TRBV11-2 with TRBJ2-7; 7 positions match TRBD2. J lost 0 bases, V lost 5 bases, and 10 bases had no gene match. The CDR3 is 16 residues long. Germline-derived CDR1 and CDR2 are SGHAT and FQNNGV. CDR3 nucleotide sequence: TGTGCCAGCAGCCTAACCCAGCGGGGTCGCTCCTACGAGCAGTACTTC. It specifies CASSLTQRGRSYEQYF.

The genes are TRBV9 and TRBJ2-3, with D possibly TRBD1 on 6 matching bases. The CDR3 is 15 residues long. V gave up 0 bases and J gave up 2 bases, with 10 bases separating them. The germline V gene has CDR1 SGDLS and CDR2 YYNGEE. CDR3 region: CASSVEQGITDTQYF. CDR3 DNA: TGTGCCAGCAGCGTAGAACAGGGAATCACAGATACGCAGTATTTT.

The chain uses TRBV5-8 and TRBJ2-7, with D perhaps TRBD2 (5 bases). The germline V gene encodes CDR1 SGHTS and CDR2 YDEGEE. Trimming left V 0 bases short and J 3 bases short, with 10 bases between. The CDR3 consists of 14 residues. The CDR3 region is CASSLGETIYEQYF. In nucleotides, the CDR3 is TGTGCCAGCAGCTTGGGGGAGACCATCTACGAGCAGTACTTC. Looking up the rest from reference TRBV5-8 and TRBJ2-7 gives the full variable domain: EAGVTQSPTHLIKTRGQQATLRCSPISGHTSVYWYQQALGLGLQFLLWYDEGEERNRGNFPPRFSGRQFPNYSSELNVNALELEDSALYLCASSLGETIYEQYFGPGTRLTVT.

The V gene is TRBV5-8, the J gene TRBJ2-7; TRBD1 might be the D (7 bases). The CDR3 consists of 15 residues. The V end lost 1 base, the J end lost 3 bases, and 14 bases lay between the germline ends. Germline CDR1 is SGHTS and CDR2 is YDEGEE. The CDR3 bases are TGTGCCAGCAGCTTGTACTCCAGGGGGGTCTACGAGCAGTACTTC. This translates into CASSLYSRGVYEQYF.

The rearrangement links TRBV4-1 to TRBJ2-7, with unresolved D. Germline V gene lookup returns CDR1 MGHRA and CDR2 YSYEKL. This CDR3 region has 15 residues. The germline V and J ends were trimmed by 0 bases and 1 base, with 10 bases remaining between them. CDR3 bases: TGCGCCAGCAGCCAAGATGAGAACTATTCCTACGAGCAGTACTTC. Translated, it gives CASSQDENYSYEQYF.

This CDR3 is CASSVVVQYNEQFF. CDR3 sequence (DNA): TGTGCCAGCAGCGTAGTAGTGCAGTACAATGAGCAGTTCTTC. The chain couples TRBV9 to TRBJ2-1; D gene ambiguous. The CDR3 is 14 residues long. The V gene lost 0 bases and the J gene lost 4 bases, with 8 bases spanning the gap. CDR1 is SGDLS, CDR2 YYNGEE, per germline.

This clone is medium-sized within its sample. This chain connects TRBV7-9 to TRBJ1-3; 8 nucleotides agree with TRBD1. Per germline, CDR1 SEHNR and CDR2 FQNEAQ (reference sequence). The CDR3 runs 13 residues. After removal of 4 bases from V and 8 bases from J, the junction contained 4 bases not matched to a gene. The CDR3 sequence: CASSSGQEDTIYF. The CDR3, as DNA: TGTGCCAGCAGCTCGGGACAGGAAGACACCATATATTTT.

The genes are TRBV4-1 and TRBJ2-5, with TRBD1 identical over 10 bases. The DNA end lines up better with TRBJ2-7; the J call may be wrong. This CDR3 is built from 15 residues. The germline gives CDR1 MGHRA, CDR2 YSYEKL. The CDR3 DNA is TGCGCCAGCAGCCAACGGACAGGGGGCTCCTACGAGCAGTACTTC. It codes for CASSQRTGGSYEQYF.

V usage is TRBV29-1 and J usage is TRBJ1-2; the match to TRBD1 covers 7 bases. Germline V gene data show CDR1 as SQVTM and CDR2 as ANQGSEA. The CDR3 consists of 15 residues. With V trimmed by 1 base and J by 5 bases, 10 bases remained unmatched. The CDR3: CSVEVSGQPNYGYTF. CDR3 nucleotide sequence: TGCAGCGTTGAAGTTTCGGGACAGCCGAATTATGGCTACACCTTC. The full variable domain, its missing parts supplied by reference TRBV29-1 and TRBJ1-2, is SAVISQKPSRDICQRGTSLTIQCQVDSQVTMMFWYRQQPGQSLTLIATANQGSEATYESGFVIDKFPISRPNLTFSTLTVSNMSPEDSSIYLCSVEVSGQPNYGYTFGSGTRLTVV.

The table lists this clone with a count of one. The rearrangement uses TRBV5-8 and TRBJ2-3; 15 bases map to TRBD2. Per the germline V gene, CDR1 is SGHTS and CDR2 is YDEGEE. The CDR3 totals 20 residues. The V gene end was trimmed by 4 bases and the J gene end by 8 bases; junction bases not matched to a gene: 20. As DNA, the CDR3 is TGTGCCAGCAGCACCAGGACTAGCGGGAGGGCCGAACCTATGATAAGTACGCAGTATTTT. Protein sequence: CASSTRTSGRAEPMISTQYF.

In its sample, this clone was seen once. This sequence joins TRBV6-5 and TRBJ1-5, with D uncertain. Between the trimmed V and J ends, which lost 2 bases and 3 bases, there was a span of 11 bases. Germline V lookup: CDR1 MNHEY, CDR2 SVGAGI. The CDR3 has 15 amino acids. The CDR3, as DNA: TGTGCCAGCAGTTACCGGGCAGGTTCCAATCAGCCCCAGCATTTT. As protein: CASSYRAGSNQPQHF.

The chain is built from TRBV28 and TRBJ1-5; 10 nucleotides match TRBD1. The CDR3 extends over 14 amino acids. CDR1 is MDHEN, CDR2 SYDVKM, per germline. Unmatched junction bases numbered 6, after V lost 6 bases and J lost 7 bases. CDR3 region: CASSPRTGGQPQHF. The CDR3 DNA follows: TGTGCCAGCAGCCCGCGGACAGGGGGACAGCCCCAGCATTTT. Full variable domain (remainder filled in from reference TRBV28 and TRBJ1-5): DVKVTQSSRYLVKRTGEKVFLECVQDMDHENMFWYRQDPGLGLRLIYFSYDVKMKEKGDIPEGYSVSREKKERFSLILESASTNQTSMYLCASSPRTGGQPQHFGDGTRLSIL.

The chain employs TRBV5-1 and TRBJ2-3; 8 nucleotides match TRBD2. This CDR3 contains 14 residues. Germline V gene lookup returns CDR1 SGHRS and CDR2 YFSETQ. V was pared by 2 bases and J by 6 bases, with 5 bases of the junction left unmatched. In DNA, the CDR3 is TGCGCCAGCAGCTTCAGCGGGAGTGGGGATACGCAGTATTTT. As protein: CASSFSGSGDTQYF.

Points on this clone: A single base is all that separates this from a far larger clone, so a read error is likely. CDR3 nucleotides: TGCGCCAGCAGCCAAGTTGAGGCTAGCGGGCCGGATACGCAGTATTTT. It is translated as CASSQVEASGPDTQYF. The gene calls are TRBV4-1 and TRBJ2-3; 8 bases align to TRBD2. The CDR3 is 16 residues long. Germline CDR1 MGHRA, CDR2 YSYEKL. V trimming: 1 base; J trimming: 6 bases; junction bases outside the gene matches: 9.